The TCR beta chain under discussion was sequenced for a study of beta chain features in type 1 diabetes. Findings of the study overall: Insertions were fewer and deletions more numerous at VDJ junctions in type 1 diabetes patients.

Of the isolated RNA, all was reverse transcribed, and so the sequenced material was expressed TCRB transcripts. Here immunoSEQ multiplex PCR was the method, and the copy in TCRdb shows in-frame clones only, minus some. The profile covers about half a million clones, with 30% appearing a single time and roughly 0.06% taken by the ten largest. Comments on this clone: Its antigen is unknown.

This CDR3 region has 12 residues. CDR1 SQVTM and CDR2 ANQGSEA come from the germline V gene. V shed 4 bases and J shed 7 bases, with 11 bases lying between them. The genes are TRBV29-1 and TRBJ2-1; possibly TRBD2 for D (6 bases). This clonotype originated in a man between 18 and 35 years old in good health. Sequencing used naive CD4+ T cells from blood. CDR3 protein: CSVGRGGNEQFF. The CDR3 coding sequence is TGCAGCGTTGGGCGTGGGGGGAATGAGCAGTTCTTC.